This TCR beta chain was profiled in a study of shared clonotypes between healthy human individuals. Study-level findings and limits: The authors sampled blood alone, and tissue repertoires likely differ. Sequencing depth was a factor that was expected to affect clonotype sharing among donors.

CD45RO-negative, CCR7-selected cells formed the naive CD8 fraction, which excluded terminally differentiated effector memory CD45RA+ cells. Turning to this clone: Its antigen is unknown.

Each replicate PCR on the sorted subsets used approximately 200 ng DNA (approximately 27,000 T cell genomes). The table came from immunoSEQ multiplex PCR; TCRdb's copy has only in-frame clones and leaves some out. The top ten clones hold roughly 1.8% of a sample with 2 million to 2.5 million clones, just over 90% of them seen once. Germline V gene lookup returns CDR1 LGHNA and CDR2 YSLEER. The CDR3 is 14 residues long. V lost 4 bases and J lost 1, with 10 bases in between. The specimen sequenced was naive CD8+ T cells from PBMCs. This clonotype originated in a young man in good health. Some clones in this sample may be carry-over from other donors' samples. The J gene is TRBJ1-1, the V gene TRBV4-3; D gene unclear. CDR3 coding DNA: TGCGCCAGCAGCCTACAAATGGGGAACACTGAAGCTTTCTTT. This encodes CASSLQMGNTEAFF.